This is a list of T cell receptor beta chains from one sample in a study of CD8 T cells in ankylosing spondylitis. TCRdb passed the 5' RACE reads through MiXCR, listing each CDR3 protein once. This sample has about 540,000 distinct CDR3 sequences, with more than 9.5% found just once. The specimen was blood, either unsorted or a sorted T cell fraction (not recorded which). The receptor set was obtained from a male donor with ankylosing spondylitis. CDR3s include the opening cysteine and the closing phenylalanine or tryptophan. Fields, in order: clone size, V gene, D gene, J gene, CDR3 DNA, CDR3 protein. D genes are given only for firm matches. Not all rows give a size; the values are once, few, many and, for expanded clones, a class.

clone_size: few
v_call: TRBV12-3/TRBV12-4
d_call: TRBD1
j_call: TRBJ1-4
cdr3_nt: TGTGCCAGCAGCTTCATTCCCGGGACAGGGTTCGATGAAAAACTGTTTTTT
cdr3_aa: CASSFIPGTGFDEKLFF

clone_size: few
v_call: TRBV30
d_call: -
j_call: TRBJ1-1
cdr3_nt: TGTGCCTGGAGTGCGGGGCTGAACACTGAAGCTTTCTTT
cdr3_aa: CAWSAGLNTEAFF

clone_size: many
v_call: TRBV20-1
d_call: TRBD2
j_call: TRBJ2-5
cdr3_nt: TGCAGTGCGCCAGTCGGCGGGGGGCGAGAGACCCAGTACTTC
cdr3_aa: CSAPVGGGRETQYF

clone_size: -
v_call: TRBV7-2
d_call: -
j_call: TRBJ2-7
cdr3_nt: TGTGCCAGCAGCTTAGGCAGCCGGAACTACGAGCAGTACTTC
cdr3_aa: CASSLGSRNYEQYF

clone_size: -
v_call: TRBV15
d_call: TRBD1
j_call: TRBJ1-5
cdr3_nt: TGTGCCACCTGGACAGGGACAAGCAATCAGCCCCAGCATTTT
cdr3_aa: CATWTGTSNQPQHF

clone_size: -
v_call: TRBV15
d_call: -
j_call: TRBJ2-7
cdr3_nt: TGTGCCACCAGCAGAGATCAAGATCCCGGCTACGAGCAGTACTTC
cdr3_aa: CATSRDQDPGYEQYF

clone_size: few
v_call: TRBV14
d_call: TRBD2
j_call: TRBJ2-1
cdr3_nt: TGTGCCAGCAGCCGCACCCCCACTAGCGGGAGTTACAATGAGCAGTTCTTC
cdr3_aa: CASSRTPTSGSYNEQFF

clone_size: many
v_call: TRBV27
d_call: -
j_call: TRBJ2-1
cdr3_nt: TGTGCCAGCAGTTGGGACGGGATTAGCTCCTACAATGAGCAGTTCTTC
cdr3_aa: CASSWDGISSYNEQFF

clone_size: few
v_call: TRBV20-1
d_call: -
j_call: TRBJ2-5
cdr3_nt: TGCAGTGCCCGAAGGGACGGACAAGAGACCCAGTACTTC
cdr3_aa: CSARRDGQETQYF

clone_size: -
v_call: TRBV19
d_call: -
j_call: TRBJ1-2
cdr3_nt: TGTGCCAGTACCTGGAGGACGGGCAACTATGGCTACACCTTC
cdr3_aa: CASTWRTGNYGYTF

clone_size: few
v_call: TRBV27
d_call: TRBD2
j_call: TRBJ2-1
cdr3_nt: TGTGCCAGCAGTCTTCCGGGACTAGTGTACAATGAGCAGTTCTTC
cdr3_aa: CASSLPGLVYNEQFF

clone_size: few
v_call: TRBV10-3
d_call: -
j_call: TRBJ2-5
cdr3_nt: TGTGCCATCAGTGATTCCGCCCAGCGGGCACAGACCCAGTACTTC
cdr3_aa: CAISDSAQRAQTQYF

clone_size: many
v_call: TRBV11-3
d_call: -
j_call: TRBJ2-3
cdr3_nt: TGTGCCAGCAGCCCCCGGACGGCAGATACGCAGTATTTT
cdr3_aa: CASSPRTADTQYF

clone_size: few
v_call: TRBV15
d_call: -
j_call: TRBJ1-5
cdr3_nt: TGTGCCACCAGGGGGGCCAATCAGCCCCAGCATTTT
cdr3_aa: CATRGANQPQHF

clone_size: many
v_call: TRBV11-1
d_call: -
j_call: TRBJ1-1
cdr3_nt: TGTGCCAGCAGCCCATCCGCTGCATCCATCCATCCTGAAGCTTTCTTT
cdr3_aa: CASSPSAASIHPEAFF

clone_size: many
v_call: TRBV7-6
d_call: -
j_call: TRBJ2-7
cdr3_nt: TGTGCCAGCAGCTTAGATTATGTCGGGGAGCAGTACTTC
cdr3_aa: CASSLDYVGEQYF

clone_size: many
v_call: TRBV5-1
d_call: -
j_call: TRBJ2-7
cdr3_nt: TGCGCCAGCAGCTTGGTATTAGCTGGGGAGCAGTACTTC
cdr3_aa: CASSLVLAGEQYF

clone_size: -
v_call: TRBV11-2
d_call: TRBD2
j_call: TRBJ2-7
cdr3_nt: TGTGCCAGCAGCCCAGGGACTAGCGGGAACTCCTACGAGCAGTACTTC
cdr3_aa: CASSPGTSGNSYEQYF

clone_size: -
v_call: TRBV20-1
d_call: -
j_call: TRBJ2-1
cdr3_nt: TGCAGTGCTCCGAGATTTTACAATGAGCAGTTCTTC
cdr3_aa: CSAPRFYNEQFF

clone_size: -
v_call: TRBV20-1
d_call: -
j_call: TRBJ1-1
cdr3_nt: TGCAGTGCTAGAGCGAGCCGGGGCCCGAACACTGAAGCTTTCTTT
cdr3_aa: CSARASRGPNTEAFF

clone_size: -
v_call: TRBV5-1
d_call: TRBD1
j_call: TRBJ2-3
cdr3_nt: TGCGCCAGCAGCTTGGGCGGGACAGGGGGCGTGATGACAGATACGCAGTATTTT
cdr3_aa: CASSLGGTGGVMTDTQYF

clone_size: many
v_call: TRBV15
d_call: -
j_call: TRBJ2-7
cdr3_nt: TGTGCCACCAGCAGAGATTTCGGGCGAGAGCAGTACTTC
cdr3_aa: CATSRDFGREQYF

clone_size: many
v_call: TRBV7-9
d_call: -
j_call: TRBJ1-5
cdr3_nt: TGTGCCAGCAGCTTAGGTGGGGTCAATCAGCCCCAGCATTTT
cdr3_aa: CASSLGGVNQPQHF

clone_size: many
v_call: TRBV3-1
d_call: -
j_call: TRBJ2-3
cdr3_nt: TGTGCCAGCAGCCAGCCCCGGGACACCTTTGCAGATACGCAGTATTTT
cdr3_aa: CASSQPRDTFADTQYF

clone_size: -
v_call: TRBV5-1
d_call: -
j_call: TRBJ2-1
cdr3_nt: TGCGCCAGCAGCTTGGACGCGTGGTCCTACAATGAGCAGTTCTTC
cdr3_aa: CASSLDAWSYNEQFF

clone_size: -
v_call: TRBV20-1
d_call: TRBD1
j_call: TRBJ1-6
cdr3_nt: TGCAGTGCTGGACAGGGGGCTGTTGGGCCCCTCCACTTT
cdr3_aa: CSAGQGAVGPLHF

clone_size: few
v_call: TRBV12-3/TRBV12-4
d_call: TRBD1
j_call: TRBJ1-2
cdr3_nt: TGTGCCAGCAGTTTAGTTCAGGGGGGCGGCTACACCTTC
cdr3_aa: CASSLVQGGGYTF

clone_size: few
v_call: TRBV6-5
d_call: -
j_call: TRBJ1-3
cdr3_nt: TGTGCCAGCAGTTACCAGACACCAAACTCTGGAAACACCATATATTTT
cdr3_aa: CASSYQTPNSGNTIYF

clone_size: few
v_call: TRBV3-1
d_call: TRBD2
j_call: TRBJ2-1
cdr3_nt: TGTGCCAGCAGCGCAAGTCTCCCCGGGAGGGTTTACAATGAGCAGTTCTTC
cdr3_aa: CASSASLPGRVYNEQFF

clone_size: -
v_call: TRBV5-5
d_call: -
j_call: TRBJ1-1
cdr3_nt: TGTGCCAGCAGCTTGGGGGACGCCACTGAAGCTTTCTTT
cdr3_aa: CASSLGDATEAFF

clone_size: once
v_call: TRBV14
d_call: TRBD2
j_call: TRBJ2-7
cdr3_nt: TGTGCCAGCAGTGGGTCTAGCGGGACCGAGCAGTACTTC
cdr3_aa: CASSGSSGTEQYF

clone_size: -
v_call: TRBV2
d_call: -
j_call: TRBJ2-1
cdr3_nt: TGTGCCATAAAGGGGGGCAACTCCTACAATGAGCAGTTCTTC
cdr3_aa: CAIKGGNSYNEQFF

clone_size: few
v_call: TRBV10-3
d_call: -
j_call: TRBJ1-3
cdr3_nt: TGTGCCATCAGTGAGTCGGGCGGGGGCTTGAGCCAAAACACCATATATTTT
cdr3_aa: CAISESGGGLSQNTIYF

clone_size: many
v_call: TRBV5-1
d_call: -
j_call: TRBJ2-7
cdr3_nt: TGCGCCAGCCTGAGGCTCCCGAAAAGGTCGCAGTACTTC
cdr3_aa: CASLRLPKRSQYF

clone_size: -
v_call: TRBV24-1
d_call: -
j_call: TRBJ2-5
cdr3_nt: TGTGCCACCAGTGATTGGTCAGGCGGAGAGACCCAGTACTTC
cdr3_aa: CATSDWSGGETQYF

clone_size: few
v_call: TRBV7-2
d_call: TRBD1
j_call: TRBJ2-7
cdr3_nt: TGTGCCAGCAGCTATACAGGGGGTTTTACCTACGAGCAGTACTTC
cdr3_aa: CASSYTGGFTYEQYF

clone_size: few
v_call: TRBV24-1
d_call: -
j_call: TRBJ1-5
cdr3_nt: TGTGCCACCAGTGACCGACGGGGGCAGCCCCAGCATTTT
cdr3_aa: CATSDRRGQPQHF

clone_size: -
v_call: TRBV20-1
d_call: -
j_call: TRBJ2-3
cdr3_nt: TGCAGTGCTAGAGTTTCCCCGGGACTCACAGATACGCAGTATTTT
cdr3_aa: CSARVSPGLTDTQYF

clone_size: few
v_call: TRBV11-2
d_call: -
j_call: TRBJ2-2
cdr3_nt: TGTGCCAGCAGCACTGCGAACACCGGGGAGCTGTTTTTT
cdr3_aa: CASSTANTGELFF

clone_size: few
v_call: TRBV15
d_call: -
j_call: TRBJ1-5
cdr3_nt: TGTGCCACCAGCAGAGATCTAAGGCAGGGTAAACAGCCCCAGCATTTT
cdr3_aa: CATSRDLRQGKQPQHF

clone_size: few
v_call: TRBV27
d_call: -
j_call: TRBJ2-1
cdr3_nt: TGTGCCAGCAGTCCCCGGTGGGAAAGCTCCTACAATGAGCAGTTCTTC
cdr3_aa: CASSPRWESSYNEQFF

clone_size: few
v_call: TRBV4-1
d_call: -
j_call: TRBJ1-2
cdr3_nt: TGCGCCAGCAGCCCTCAAACTCGACAGCCACTTGGATACGGCTACACCTTC
cdr3_aa: CASSPQTRQPLGYGYTF

clone_size: few
v_call: TRBV2
d_call: TRBD1
j_call: TRBJ1-6
cdr3_nt: TGTGCCAGCAATATACAGGGGATGGATTCACCCCTCCACTTT
cdr3_aa: CASNIQGMDSPLHF

clone_size: few
v_call: TRBV20-1
d_call: TRBD2
j_call: TRBJ2-1
cdr3_nt: TGCAGTGCCTGGGGTAGCGGGGACCAAGCCTCCTACAATGAGCAGTTCTTC
cdr3_aa: CSAWGSGDQASYNEQFF

clone_size: many
v_call: TRBV20-1
d_call: TRBD2
j_call: TRBJ2-5
cdr3_nt: TGCAGTGCCCAGTCCGAGACTAGCGCCCAAGAGACCCAGTACTTC
cdr3_aa: CSAQSETSAQETQYF

clone_size: few
v_call: TRBV29-1
d_call: TRBD2
j_call: TRBJ2-1
cdr3_nt: TGCAGCGAGGAGCGGGAGGGGTCAGGTGAGCAGTTCTTC
cdr3_aa: CSEEREGSGEQFF

clone_size: few
v_call: TRBV4-1
d_call: -
j_call: TRBJ1-2
cdr3_nt: TGCGCCAGCAGCCAAGAGGCCAGGAGAGATGGCTACACCTTC
cdr3_aa: CASSQEARRDGYTF

clone_size: many
v_call: TRBV20-1
d_call: -
j_call: TRBJ1-5
cdr3_nt: TGCAGTGCCCCGACCGGGGTTGGACAGCCCCAGCATTTT
cdr3_aa: CSAPTGVGQPQHF

clone_size: -
v_call: TRBV7-6
d_call: -
j_call: TRBJ2-1
cdr3_nt: TGTGCCAGCAGCACTCTAACGGGCTCCTACAATGAGCAGTTCTTC
cdr3_aa: CASSTLTGSYNEQFF

clone_size: many
v_call: TRBV10-2
d_call: -
j_call: TRBJ2-3
cdr3_nt: TGCGCCAGCAGTGACTTAGGTCAGGGGTATACAGATACGCAGTATTTT
cdr3_aa: CASSDLGQGYTDTQYF

clone_size: many
v_call: TRBV5-1
d_call: -
j_call: TRBJ2-5
cdr3_nt: TGCGCCAGCAGTCGATCGGACACCGGAGAGACCCAGTACTTC
cdr3_aa: CASSRSDTGETQYF

clone_size: many
v_call: TRBV12-3/TRBV12-4
d_call: TRBD1
j_call: TRBJ2-7
cdr3_nt: TGTGCCAGCAGAAAACAGGGGGCTGGTGAGCAGTACTTC
cdr3_aa: CASRKQGAGEQYF

clone_size: many
v_call: TRBV4-1
d_call: -
j_call: TRBJ2-5
cdr3_nt: TGCGCCAGCAGCTTAGGCCAGGGTGGGTCAGGGACATCCCAAGAGACCCAGTACTTC
cdr3_aa: CASSLGQGGSGTSQETQYF

clone_size: few
v_call: TRBV10-3
d_call: -
j_call: TRBJ2-6
cdr3_nt: TGTGCCACACACTCTGGGGCCAACGTCCTGACTTTC
cdr3_aa: CATHSGANVLTF